This is a list of T cell receptor beta chains from one sample in a study of blood T cell repertoires in COVID-19. Repertoires were generated with immunoSEQ multiplex PCR, while TCRdb's copy carries only in-frame clones and drops some. The sample yields approximately 390,000 clones, around 87% seen once. The sequencing sample was made of peripheral blood. Source of these receptors: a man aged 18 to 29 with active or convalescent COVID-19. Both conserved end residues are part of each CDR3. The order of the fields is clone size, V gene, D gene, J gene, CDR3 DNA, CDR3 protein. The D gene is left open where the match is weak. Expanded clones get a size class; other rows say once, few or many, or leave the size out.

size: NA
V: TRBV7-3
D: NA
J: TRBJ1-2
DNA: TGTGCCAGCAGCCCTGGCGGGGGAAAATATTATGGCTACACCTTC
CDR3: CASSPGGGKYYGYTF

size: NA
V: TRBV3-1/TRBV3-2
D: NA
J: TRBJ2-7
DNA: TGTGCCAGCAGCCCTGACATAAGCTCCTACGAGCAGTACTTC
CDR3: CASSPDISSYEQYF

size: NA
V: TRBV3-1/TRBV3-2
D: TRBD2
J: TRBJ2-7
DNA: TGTGCCAGCAGCTGGTGGGAGCGGGGGTACGAGCAGTACTTC
CDR3: CASSWWERGYEQYF

size: NA
V: TRBV28
D: NA
J: TRBJ1-6
DNA: TGTGCCAGCAGACAGGATTCACCCCTCCACTTT
CDR3: CASRQDSPLHF

size: NA
V: TRBV28
D: TRBD1
J: TRBJ2-5
DNA: TGTGCCAGCAGTCCTAGGACAGGGGAGGAGACCCAGTACTTC
CDR3: CASSPRTGEETQYF

size: NA
V: TRBV9
D: TRBD1
J: TRBJ2-7
DNA: TGTGCCAGCAGCGTAGATCGAAGGTGGACAGGGGGTACGAAGGAGCAGTACTTC
CDR3: CASSVDRRWTGGTKEQYF

size: NA
V: TRBV3-1/TRBV3-2
D: TRBD2
J: TRBJ2-7
DNA: TGTGCCAGCAGCCAGAGGACTAGCGGAGGCTCCTACGAGCAGTACTTC
CDR3: CASSQRTSGGSYEQYF

size: NA
V: TRBV28
D: NA
J: TRBJ1-2
DNA: TGTGCCAGCAGTCGGACAGTCTATGGCTACACCTTC
CDR3: CASSRTVYGYTF

size: NA
V: TRBV6-5
D: NA
J: TRBJ1-4
DNA: TGTGCCAGCAGTTACTCTTCTGGTGAGAAACTGTTTTTT
CDR3: CASSYSSGEKLFF

size: NA
V: TRBV28
D: NA
J: TRBJ2-7
DNA: TGTGCCAGCAGTCCCTATTACGAGCAGTACTTC
CDR3: CASSPYYEQYF

size: once
V: TRBV27
D: NA
J: TRBJ2-7
DNA: TGTGCCAGCAGCCCGGGGACCTACGAGCAGTACTTC
CDR3: CASSPGTYEQYF

size: NA
V: TRBV28
D: NA
J: TRBJ2-7
DNA: TGTGCCAGCAGTACTACCGGGGACTTTACCTACGAGCAGTACTTC
CDR3: CASSTTGDFTYEQYF

size: NA
V: TRBV7-3
D: TRBD1
J: TRBJ1-2
DNA: TGTGCCAGCAGCTTGGGACAGGGTGACTATGGCTACACCTTC
CDR3: CASSLGQGDYGYTF

size: NA
V: TRBV9
D: NA
J: TRBJ2-7
DNA: TGTGCCAGCAGCGTAGCTCCAGGGACCTACGAGCAGTACTTC
CDR3: CASSVAPGTYEQYF

size: NA
V: TRBV20-1
D: NA
J: TRBJ1-4
DNA: TGCAGTGCTAGTCGGGGGGTTAATGAAAAACTGTTTTTT
CDR3: CSASRGVNEKLFF

size: NA
V: TRBV3-1/TRBV3-2
D: NA
J: TRBJ1-3
DNA: TGTGCCAGCAGCGCATACAGGGAGGGAAACACCATATATTTT
CDR3: CASSAYREGNTIYF

size: NA
V: TRBV27
D: TRBD2
J: TRBJ2-2
DNA: TGTGCCAGCAGTTTGGGAGGGGTAGTGTCCCCGAACACCGGGGAGCTGTTTTTT
CDR3: CASSLGGVVSPNTGELFF

size: NA
V: TRBV15
D: TRBD1
J: TRBJ2-3
DNA: TGTGCCACCAGCAGGGGGGACAGGGTGAGTGGCACAGATACGCAGTATTTT
CDR3: CATSRGDRVSGTDTQYF

size: NA
V: TRBV24-1
D: TRBD1
J: TRBJ2-5
DNA: TGTGCCACCAGGGCGGGGACAGGGTTCCAAGAGACCCAGTACTTC
CDR3: CATRAGTGFQETQYF

size: NA
V: TRBV12-5
D: NA
J: TRBJ1-2
DNA: TGTGCTAGTGGTTCACCGCGGCTGGGGAGAAACTATGGCTACACCTTC
CDR3: CASGSPRLGRNYGYTF

size: few
V: TRBV19
D: NA
J: TRBJ1-6
DNA: TGTGCCAGTAGTATAGATCGTTGGGGAGGTGATTCACCCCTCCACTTT
CDR3: CASSIDRWGGDSPLHF

size: NA
V: TRBV6-2/TRBV6-3
D: NA
J: TRBJ1-2
DNA: TGTGCCAGCAGCCAACAGGGCTACGGCTACACCTTC
CDR3: CASSQQGYGYTF

size: NA
V: TRBV6-5
D: TRBD1
J: TRBJ1-6
DNA: TGTGCCAGCAGGAACCAGGGGGTGAAGAATTCACCCCTCCACTTT
CDR3: CASRNQGVKNSPLHF

size: NA
V: TRBV2
D: NA
J: TRBJ1-6
DNA: TGTGCCAGCAAAACTCCCGATGGGGAGGCCTTGGGGTCACCCCTCCACTTT
CDR3: CASKTPDGEALGSPLHF

size: NA
V: TRBV7-9
D: NA
J: TRBJ1-4
DNA: TGTGCCAGCAGCTTAGGACGGGACTTGAGGGCCGAAAAACTGTTTTTT
CDR3: CASSLGRDLRAEKLFF

size: NA
V: TRBV4-1
D: TRBD1
J: TRBJ1-2
DNA: TGCGCCAGCAGTCTACAGGGGATGGACTATGGCTACACCTTC
CDR3: CASSLQGMDYGYTF

size: NA
V: TRBV5-1
D: NA
J: TRBJ2-7
DNA: TGCGCCAGCAGCCCGGACAGAGCAAACTACGAGCAGTACTTC
CDR3: CASSPDRANYEQYF

size: NA
V: TRBV27
D: TRBD2
J: TRBJ2-3
DNA: TGTGCCAGCAGTCCCCGGGACCCGGGGGGTGATACGCAGTATTTT
CDR3: CASSPRDPGGDTQYF

size: NA
V: TRBV7-2
D: TRBD1
J: TRBJ1-3
DNA: TGTGCCAGCAGCTTATATTTTGGGACAGGGAGAGGAAACACCATATATTTT
CDR3: CASSLYFGTGRGNTIYF

size: NA
V: TRBV6-7
D: NA
J: TRBJ2-2
DNA: TGTGCCAGCATCCAACCCGCGACTTCGAACACCGGGGAGCTGTTTTTT
CDR3: CASIQPATSNTGELFF

size: NA
V: TRBV19
D: NA
J: TRBJ1-2
DNA: TGTGCCAGTACCTATGGGACAAATGGCTACACCTTC
CDR3: CASTYGTNGYTF

size: once
V: TRBV5-1
D: TRBD2
J: TRBJ2-1
DNA: TGCGCCAGCAGCTTCCACTTAGGACTAGGTTCGATCGATGAGCAGTTCTTC
CDR3: CASSFHLGLGSIDEQFF

size: NA
V: TRBV7-2
D: NA
J: TRBJ2-7
DNA: TGTGCCAGCAGCATTCCCGGGTACGAGCAGTACTTC
CDR3: CASSIPGYEQYF

size: many
V: TRBV10-1
D: NA
J: TRBJ2-1
DNA: TGCGCCAGCTTTTTTCTTCTAGGAGGCTCCTACAATGAGCAGTTCTTC
CDR3: CASFFLLGGSYNEQFF

size: NA
V: TRBV7-9
D: TRBD2
J: TRBJ2-1
DNA: TGTGCCAGCAGCCTAGGGACTAGCGGGCACAATGAGCAGTTCTTC
CDR3: CASSLGTSGHNEQFF

size: NA
V: TRBV7-2
D: TRBD2
J: TRBJ2-3
DNA: TGTGCCAGCAGCAACAGACTAGCGGGAGGGCCCAGCACAGATACGCAGTATTTT
CDR3: CASSNRLAGGPSTDTQYF

size: NA
V: TRBV30
D: NA
J: TRBJ1-2
DNA: TGTGCCTGGAGTGTACGGGGTGGCTACACCTTC
CDR3: CAWSVRGGYTF

size: once
V: TRBV7-3
D: TRBD2
J: TRBJ2-1
DNA: TGTGCCAGCAGCTTATTAAGGACTAGCGGGGTTAAGAGCTCCTACAATGAGCAGTTCTTC
CDR3: CASSLLRTSGVKSSYNEQFF

size: once
V: TRBV7-2
D: NA
J: TRBJ2-6
DNA: TGTGCCAGCAGCTTAGTTACTTGGGGCTCTGGGGCCAACGTGCTGACTTTC
CDR3: CASSLVTWGSGANVLTF

size: NA
V: TRBV28
D: TRBD1
J: TRBJ1-4
DNA: TGTGCCAGCAGCCTGGGGGACAGGGGCGAAAAACTGTTTTTT
CDR3: CASSLGDRGEKLFF

size: NA
V: TRBV7-3
D: NA
J: TRBJ1-2
DNA: TGTGCCAGCAGCGAGGGACGGACTAACTACACCTTC
CDR3: CASSEGRTNYTF

size: once
V: TRBV21-1
D: NA
J: TRBJ2-1
DNA: TGTGCCAGCAGCAAAGGGGAGGGAGACAGCTCCTACAATGAGCAGTTCTTC
CDR3: CASSKGEGDSSYNEQFF

size: NA
V: TRBV19
D: TRBD1
J: TRBJ2-5
DNA: TGTGCCAGTAGTATGGGACAGGGGGCAGGACTAGCGTTTGGGACCCAGTACTTC
CDR3: CASSMGQGAGLAFGTQYF

size: NA
V: TRBV28
D: NA
J: TRBJ1-2
DNA: TGTGCCAGCAACATTGGGGGCACGGGGGGGAATGGCTACACCTTC
CDR3: CASNIGGTGGNGYTF

size: NA
V: TRBV7-9
D: TRBD1
J: TRBJ1-5
DNA: TGTGCCAGCAGCCCTGGACAGGGGGCCCTCGAGGATCAGCCCCAGCATTTT
CDR3: CASSPGQGALEDQPQHF

size: NA
V: TRBV7-9
D: TRBD2
J: TRBJ2-5
DNA: TGTGCCAGCTCCTATGTGGCGGGGGGCTTAGGGGGCCAAGAGACCCAGTACTTC
CDR3: CASSYVAGGLGGQETQYF

size: NA
V: TRBV6-5
D: NA
J: TRBJ1-2
DNA: TGTGCCAGCAGTCCCCATTCCGGAGGGGACTATGGCTACACCTTC
CDR3: CASSPHSGGDYGYTF

size: NA
V: TRBV7-9
D: TRBD2
J: TRBJ2-5
DNA: TGTGCCAGCAGCATTAGCGGGGGGCTTACACAAGAGACCCAGTACTTC
CDR3: CASSISGGLTQETQYF

size: NA
V: TRBV9
D: NA
J: TRBJ1-1
DNA: TGTGCCAGCAGCGGGGGCAGGCACGGGTACACTGAAGCTTTCTTT
CDR3: CASSGGRHGYTEAFF

size: NA
V: TRBV6-5
D: TRBD1
J: TRBJ1-2
DNA: TGTGCCAGCAGCGGGACAGCCTATGGCTACACCTTC
CDR3: CASSGTAYGYTF

size: NA
V: TRBV27
D: TRBD2
J: TRBJ2-1
DNA: TGTGCCAGCAGTTTATTACGGGGTGGGCTAGCGGGAGGACTTGAGCAGTTCTTC
CDR3: CASSLLRGGLAGGLEQFF